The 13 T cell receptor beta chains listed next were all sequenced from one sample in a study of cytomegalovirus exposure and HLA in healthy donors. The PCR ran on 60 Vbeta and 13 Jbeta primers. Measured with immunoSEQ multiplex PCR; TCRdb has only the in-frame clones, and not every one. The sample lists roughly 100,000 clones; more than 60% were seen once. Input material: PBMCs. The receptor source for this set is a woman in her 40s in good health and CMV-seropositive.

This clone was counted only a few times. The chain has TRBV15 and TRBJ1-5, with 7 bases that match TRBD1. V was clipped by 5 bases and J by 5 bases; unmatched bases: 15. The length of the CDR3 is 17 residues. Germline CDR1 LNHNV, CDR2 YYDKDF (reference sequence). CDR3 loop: CATSQRYGRGIDQPQHF. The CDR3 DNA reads TGTGCCACCAGCCAGAGATATGGCAGGGGGATAGATCAGCCCCAGCATTTT.

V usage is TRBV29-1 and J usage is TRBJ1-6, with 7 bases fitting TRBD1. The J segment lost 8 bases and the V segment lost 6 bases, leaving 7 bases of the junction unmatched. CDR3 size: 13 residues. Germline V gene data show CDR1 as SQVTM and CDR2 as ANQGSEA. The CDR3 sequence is CSVKDRSDSPLHF. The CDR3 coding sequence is TGCAGCGTCAAGGACAGGTCGGATTCACCCCTCCACTTT.

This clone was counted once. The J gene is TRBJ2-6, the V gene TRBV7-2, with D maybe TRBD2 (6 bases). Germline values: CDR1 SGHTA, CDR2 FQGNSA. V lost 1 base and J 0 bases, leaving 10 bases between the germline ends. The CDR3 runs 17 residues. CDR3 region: CASSLGDWSSGANVLTF. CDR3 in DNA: TGTGCCAGCAGCTTAGGGGACTGGAGCTCTGGGGCCAACGTCCTGACTTTC. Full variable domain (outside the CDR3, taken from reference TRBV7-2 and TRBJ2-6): GAGVSQSPSNKVTEKGKDVELRCDPISGHTALYWYRQSLGQGLEFLIYFQGNSAPDKSGLPSDRFSAERTGGSVSTLTIQRTQQEDSAVYLCASSLGDWSSGANVLTFGAGSRLTVL.

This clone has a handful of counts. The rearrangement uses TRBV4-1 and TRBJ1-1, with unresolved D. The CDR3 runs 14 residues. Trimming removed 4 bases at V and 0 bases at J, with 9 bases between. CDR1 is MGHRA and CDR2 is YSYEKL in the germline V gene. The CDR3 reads CASSRNSLNTEAFF. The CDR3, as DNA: TGCGCCAGCAGCCGAAACAGCCTGAACACTGAAGCTTTCTTT.

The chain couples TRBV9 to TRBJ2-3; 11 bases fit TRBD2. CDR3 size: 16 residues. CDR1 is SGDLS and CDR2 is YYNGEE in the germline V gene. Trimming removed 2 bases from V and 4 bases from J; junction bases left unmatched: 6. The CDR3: CASSVASGGQADTQYF. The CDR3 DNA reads TGTGCCAGCAGCGTGGCTAGCGGGGGGCAGGCAGATACGCAGTATTTT.

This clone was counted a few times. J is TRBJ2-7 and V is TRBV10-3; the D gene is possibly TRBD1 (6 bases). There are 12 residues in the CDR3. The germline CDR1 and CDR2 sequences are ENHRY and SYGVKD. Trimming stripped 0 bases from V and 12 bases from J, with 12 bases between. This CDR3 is CAISESVDSPYF. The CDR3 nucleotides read TGTGCCATCAGTGAGTCGGTGGACAGTCCGTACTTC.

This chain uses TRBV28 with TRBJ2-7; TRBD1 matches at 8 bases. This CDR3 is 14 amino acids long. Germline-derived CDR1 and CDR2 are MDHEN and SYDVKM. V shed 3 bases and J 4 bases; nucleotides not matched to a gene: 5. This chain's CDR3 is CASSFGQGRYEQYF. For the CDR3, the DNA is TGTGCCAGCAGTTTTGGACAGGGAAGGTACGAGCAGTACTTC. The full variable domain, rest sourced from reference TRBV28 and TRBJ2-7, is DVKVTQSSRYLVKRTGEKVFLECVQDMDHENMFWYRQDPGLGLRLIYFSYDVKMKEKGDIPEGYSVSREKKERFSLILESASTNQTSMYLCASSFGQGRYEQYFGPGTRLTVT.

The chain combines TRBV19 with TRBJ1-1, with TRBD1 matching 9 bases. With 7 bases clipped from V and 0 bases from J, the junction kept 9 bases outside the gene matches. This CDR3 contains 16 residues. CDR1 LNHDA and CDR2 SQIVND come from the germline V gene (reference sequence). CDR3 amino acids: CASTPWRDRVNTEAFF. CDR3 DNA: TGTGCCAGTACCCCATGGAGGGACAGGGTGAACACTGAAGCTTTCTTT. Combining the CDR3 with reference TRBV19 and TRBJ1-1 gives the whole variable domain DGGITQSPKYLFRKEGQNVTLSCEQNLNHDAMYWYRQDPGQGLRLIYYSQIVNDFQKGDIAEGYSVSREKKESFPLTVTSAQKNPTAFYLCASTPWRDRVNTEAFFGQGTRLTVV.

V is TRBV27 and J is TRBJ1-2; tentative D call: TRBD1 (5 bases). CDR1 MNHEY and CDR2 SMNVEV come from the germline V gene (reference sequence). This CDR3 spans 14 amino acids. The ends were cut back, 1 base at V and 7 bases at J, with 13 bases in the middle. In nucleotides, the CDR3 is TGTGCCAGCAGTTTATTGGGCAGGGAGGGTGGCTACACCTTC. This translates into CASSLLGREGGYTF.

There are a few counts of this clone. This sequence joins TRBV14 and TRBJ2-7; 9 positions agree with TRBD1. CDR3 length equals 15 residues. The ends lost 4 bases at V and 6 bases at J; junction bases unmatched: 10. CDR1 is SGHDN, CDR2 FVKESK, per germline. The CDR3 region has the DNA TGTGCCAGCAGCCCACTACAGGGGGCGCGGGCCGAGCAGTACTTC. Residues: CASSPLQGARAEQYF.

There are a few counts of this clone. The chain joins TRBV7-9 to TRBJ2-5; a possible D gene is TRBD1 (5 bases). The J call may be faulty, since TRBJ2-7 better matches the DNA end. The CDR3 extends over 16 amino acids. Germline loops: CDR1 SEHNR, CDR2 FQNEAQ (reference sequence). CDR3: CASSLAQAGSSYEQYF. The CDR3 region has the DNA TGTGCCAGCAGCTTAGCACAGGCCGGAAGCTCCTACGAGCAGTACTTC.

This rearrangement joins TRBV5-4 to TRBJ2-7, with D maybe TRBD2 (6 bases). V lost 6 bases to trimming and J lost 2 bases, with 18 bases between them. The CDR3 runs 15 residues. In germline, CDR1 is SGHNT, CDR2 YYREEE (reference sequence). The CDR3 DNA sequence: TGTGCCAGCAACCGCCGGGACTCCTTAACCTACGAGCAGTACTTC. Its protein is CASNRRDSLTYEQYF.

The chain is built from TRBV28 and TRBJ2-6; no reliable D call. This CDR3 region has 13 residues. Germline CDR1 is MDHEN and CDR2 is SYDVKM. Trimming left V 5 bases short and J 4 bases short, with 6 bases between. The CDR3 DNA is TGTGCCAGCAGTCAAAGCGGGGCCAACGTCCTGACTTTC. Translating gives CASSQSGANVLTF.